What follows describes a single T cell receptor (beta chain). What it binds is not known. This sample is part of a study of PD-L1 blockade in urothelial cancer. Across the study: After treatment start, blood was analyzed at 3 weeks (second dose) and at 6 weeks. Among blood samples, the median T cell count was approximately 140,000. General study findings and limits: Patients with durable benefit had greater blood expansion of tumor-associated TCR clones 3 weeks into treatment.

The table came from immunoSEQ multiplex PCR; TCRdb's copy has only in-frame clones and leaves some out. Of 56,000 or so clones listed, 85% to 90% are singletons. Sequenced material: PBMCs, taken around atezolizumab (anti-PD-L1) treatment. The receptor was derived from a man in his fifties with urothelial cancer.

The CDR3 loop reads CAWSVQRTSGNYNEQFF. The DNA of the CDR3 is TGTGCCTGGAGTGTACAAAGGACTAGCGGGAACTACAATGAGCAGTTCTTC. V and J are TRBV30 and TRBJ2-1; 12 nucleotides agree with TRBD2. The CDR3 spans 17 residues. The ends lost 0 bases at V and 3 bases at J; junction bases unmatched: 6. Looked up from germline, CDR1 is GTSNPN and CDR2 is SVGIG (reference sequence).